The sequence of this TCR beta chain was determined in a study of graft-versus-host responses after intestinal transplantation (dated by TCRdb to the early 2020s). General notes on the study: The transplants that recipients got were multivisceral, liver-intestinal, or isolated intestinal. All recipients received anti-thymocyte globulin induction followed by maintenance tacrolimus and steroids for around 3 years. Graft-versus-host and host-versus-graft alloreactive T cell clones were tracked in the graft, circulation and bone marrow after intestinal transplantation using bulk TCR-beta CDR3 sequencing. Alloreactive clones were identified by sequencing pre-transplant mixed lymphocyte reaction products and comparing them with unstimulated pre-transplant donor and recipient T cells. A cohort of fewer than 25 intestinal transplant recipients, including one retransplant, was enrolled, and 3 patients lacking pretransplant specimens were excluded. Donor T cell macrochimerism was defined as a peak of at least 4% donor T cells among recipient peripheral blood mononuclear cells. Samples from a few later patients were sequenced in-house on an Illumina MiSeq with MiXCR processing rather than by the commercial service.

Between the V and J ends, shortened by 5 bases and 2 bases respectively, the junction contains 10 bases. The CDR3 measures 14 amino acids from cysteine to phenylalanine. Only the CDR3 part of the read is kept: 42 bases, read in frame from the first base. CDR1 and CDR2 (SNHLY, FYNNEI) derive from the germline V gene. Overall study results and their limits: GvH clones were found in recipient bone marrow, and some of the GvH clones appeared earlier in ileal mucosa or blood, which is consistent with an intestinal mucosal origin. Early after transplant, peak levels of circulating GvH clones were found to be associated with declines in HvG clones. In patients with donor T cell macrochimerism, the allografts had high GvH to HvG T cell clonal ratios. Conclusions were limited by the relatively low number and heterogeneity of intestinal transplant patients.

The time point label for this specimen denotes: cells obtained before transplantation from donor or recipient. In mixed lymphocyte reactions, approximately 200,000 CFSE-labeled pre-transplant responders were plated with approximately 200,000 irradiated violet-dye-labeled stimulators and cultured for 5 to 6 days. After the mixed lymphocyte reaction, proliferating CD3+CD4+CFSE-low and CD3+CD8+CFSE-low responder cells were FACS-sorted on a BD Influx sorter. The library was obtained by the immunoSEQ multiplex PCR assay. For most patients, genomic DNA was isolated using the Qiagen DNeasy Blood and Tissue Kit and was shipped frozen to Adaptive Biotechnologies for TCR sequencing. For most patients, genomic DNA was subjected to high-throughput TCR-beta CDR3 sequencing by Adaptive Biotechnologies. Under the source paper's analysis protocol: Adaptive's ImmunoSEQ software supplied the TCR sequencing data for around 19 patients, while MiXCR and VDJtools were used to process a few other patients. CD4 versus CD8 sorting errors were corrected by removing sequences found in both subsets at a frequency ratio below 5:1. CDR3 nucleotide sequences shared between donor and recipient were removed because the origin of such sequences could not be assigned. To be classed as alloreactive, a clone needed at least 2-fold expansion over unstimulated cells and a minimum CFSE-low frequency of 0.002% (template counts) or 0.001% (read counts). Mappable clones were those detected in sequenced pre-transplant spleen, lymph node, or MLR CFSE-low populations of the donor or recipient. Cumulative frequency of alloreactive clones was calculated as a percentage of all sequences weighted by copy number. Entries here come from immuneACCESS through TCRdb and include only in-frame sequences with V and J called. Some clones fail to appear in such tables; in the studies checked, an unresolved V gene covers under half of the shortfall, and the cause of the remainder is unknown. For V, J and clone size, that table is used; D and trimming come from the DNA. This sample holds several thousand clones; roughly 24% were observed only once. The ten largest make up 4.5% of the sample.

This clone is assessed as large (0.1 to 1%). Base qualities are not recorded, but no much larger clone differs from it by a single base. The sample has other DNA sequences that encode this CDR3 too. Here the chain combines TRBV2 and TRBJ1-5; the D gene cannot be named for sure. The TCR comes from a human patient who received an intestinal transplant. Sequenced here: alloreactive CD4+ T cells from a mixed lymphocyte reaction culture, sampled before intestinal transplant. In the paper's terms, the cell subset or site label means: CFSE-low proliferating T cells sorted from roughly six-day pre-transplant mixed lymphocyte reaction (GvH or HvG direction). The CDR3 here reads CASSSDWGNQPQHF. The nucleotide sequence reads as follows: TGTGCCAGCAGTTCGGACTGGGGCAATCAGCCCCAGCATTTT.